The 8 T cell receptor beta chains presented below share a single source sample, sequenced in a study of cytomegalovirus exposure and HLA in healthy donors. Researchers ran the PCR with 60 Vbeta and 13 Jbeta primers. TCRdb keeps only in-frame clones here, not all; method: immunoSEQ multiplex PCR. The table includes more than 100,000 clones, around nine tenths detected once. The sequenced sample consisted of PBMCs. Receptors were obtained from a woman in her twenties or thirties in good health and CMV-seronegative.

This chain links TRBV5-4 with TRBJ1-3; 7 positions match TRBD1. CDR3 size: 17 residues. Germline V gives CDR1 SGHNT, CDR2 YYREEE (reference sequence). The J segment lost 4 bases and the V segment lost 0 bases, leaving 10 bases of the junction unmatched. CDR3 coding DNA: TGTGCCAGCAGCTTGGATGGCGGGACAGTTTTGGGAAACACCATATATTTT. Residues: CASSLDGGTVLGNTIYF.

V and J are TRBV4-3 and TRBJ2-2; D perhaps matches TRBD1 (5 bases). The germline V gene has CDR1 LGHNA and CDR2 YSLEER. CDR3 length: 15 residues. The ends were cut back, 0 bases at V and 6 bases at J, with 11 bases in the middle. CDR3 bases: TGCGCCAGCAGCCAAGAAAGGGGATACCCCGGGGAGCTGTTTTTT. Its protein is CASSQERGYPGELFF.

The chain links TRBV6-6 to TRBJ2-4; D ambiguous. The CDR3 loop spans 15 amino acids. V was pared by 4 bases and J by 0 bases, with 10 bases between. Germline V gene lookup returns CDR1 MNHNY and CDR2 SVGAGI (reference sequence). CDR3 bases: TGTGCCAGCAGTTTGGGCCAACTAGCCAAAAACATTCAGTACTTC. Protein: CASSLGQLAKNIQYF.

V gene TRBV6-5 combines with J gene TRBJ1-4; 12 nucleotides align to TRBD1. Germline trimming cut 2 bases from V and 7 bases from J; bases unmatched to any gene: 5. CDR3 length: 16 residues. Germline lookup yields CDR1 MNHEY and CDR2 SVGAGI. CDR3 sequence reads: CASSYSLGQGAEKLFF. DNA for the CDR3: TGTGCCAGCAGTTACAGTTTGGGACAGGGGGCTGAAAAACTGTTTTTT.

The rearrangement uses TRBV7-8 and TRBJ1-6; D is unclear. Trimming shortened V by 5 bases and J by 7 bases, and 18 bases separated the two germline ends. CDR3 length: 16 residues. Germline lookup yields CDR1 SGHVS and CDR2 FQNEAQ. This chain's CDR3 is CASSPSFREGNSPLHF. In nucleotides, the CDR3 is TGTGCCAGCAGCCCCTCGTTCCGGGAGGGCAATTCACCCCTCCACTTT.

V usage is TRBV29-1 and J usage is TRBJ2-1; 7 bases agree with TRBD2. The CDR3 spans 14 residues. Germline-derived CDR1 and CDR2 are SQVTM and ANQGSEA. The ends lost 7 bases at V and 8 bases at J; junction bases unmatched: 14. CDR3: CSALLAPQGDEQFF. The CDR3 nucleotides are TGCAGCGCCCTACTAGCGCCTCAAGGGGATGAGCAGTTCTTC.

The V call is TRBV27, the J call TRBJ2-7; D might be TRBD2 (6 bases). The germline V gene encodes CDR1 MNHEY and CDR2 SMNVEV (reference sequence). The CDR3 sequence is 11 residues long. V lost 7 bases and J lost 5, with 9 bases in between. CDR3 sequence (DNA): TGTGCCAGCATACGGGGGAACGAGCAGTACTTC. It codes for CASIRGNEQYF.

This clone turned up a few times. The gene calls are TRBV5-5 and TRBJ1-1, with 9 bases fitting TRBD1. This CDR3 is 17 amino acids long. The germline V gene encodes CDR1 SGHKS and CDR2 YYEKEE (reference sequence). The V and J ends lost 5 bases and 0 bases, in that order; junction bases with no gene match: 11. The CDR3 coding sequence is TGTGCCAGCAGGCCCGGGACAGGGATCTTAGTGAACACTGAAGCTTTCTTT. This gives the protein CASRPGTGILVNTEAFF.